This section outlines one T cell receptor beta chain sequence together with its context. What it binds is unknown. The naive CD8 population came from CD45RO-negative cells selected for CCR7, without terminally differentiated effector memory CD45RA+ cells. This sample is drawn from a study of shared clonotypes between healthy human individuals. Looking at the study overall: Serving as donors were two women and three men, whose ages spanned 18 to 49.

Overall study results and limits: A generally larger estimated richness was seen in naive subsets than in memory subsets.

Some clones are missing from TCRdb's copy, which holds only in-frame ones; the method was immunoSEQ multiplex PCR. The sample holds about 2.2 million clones, over 85% seen once. This CDR3 is built from 14 residues. The V and J ends lost 6 bases and 7 bases respectively, with 16 bases between them. Germline V gene sequence: CDR1 LNHDA, CDR2 SQIVND (reference sequence). This receptor was obtained from a man aged 18 to 29 in good health. Some clones in this sample may be carry-over from other donors' samples. Sequencing was performed on naive CD8+ T cells from PBMCs. The chain uses TRBV19 and TRBJ1-5; D gene uncertain. DNA of the CDR3: TGTGCCAGTAGCCCTTTTGGGGAGACGCAGCCCCAGCATTTT. It yields the protein CASSPFGETQPQHF.